Described below is a single TCR beta chain sequence and its context. Its antigen is unknown. Other DNA variants within this sample encode the same CDR3. This sample was included in a study of STAT3 mutations in large granular lymphocyte leukemia. Study context: Among longitudinally sequenced T-LGLL patients, roughly half had canonical activating STAT3 mutations detected. General study findings and limits: Every T-LGLL patient had at least one immunodominant TCRbeta clonotype. No sample exists from the first appearance of each clone.

Sequencing used immunoSEQ multiplex PCR; TCRdb keeps in-frame clones, though not all of them. Of about 19,000 clones detected, about 90% appear once; the ten largest clones hold just under 45%. Germline CDR1 SGHTA, CDR2 FQGNSA. This CDR3 spans 12 amino acids. The V end lost 5 bases, the J end lost 1 base, and 6 bases lay between the germline ends. The sample consisted of peripheral blood mononuclear cells. The TCR comes from a man between 60 and 70 years old with T-cell large granular lymphocyte leukemia. Some clones in this sample may be carry-over from other donors' samples. V usage is TRBV7-2 and J usage is TRBJ2-7, with D hard to call. Here the CDR3 reads CASSLTSYEQYF. For the CDR3, the DNA is TGTGCCAGCAGCCTCACTTCCTACGAGCAGTACTTC.